This T cell receptor beta chain was profiled in a study of cytomegalovirus exposure and HLA in healthy donors. This CDR3 has 13 residues. V lost 6 bases to trimming and J lost 2 bases, with 8 bases between them. Per the germline V gene, CDR1 is MNHNS and CDR2 is SASEGT. The repertoire was sequenced with immunoSEQ multiplex PCR; TCRdb's copy has only in-frame clones and lacks some. Found here are some 67,000 clones, approximately 94% of them singletons; the top ten hold roughly 0.94%. This chain uses TRBV6-1 with TRBJ1-3; D possibly corresponds to TRBD1 (6 bases). This receptor was obtained from a woman aged 18-35 years in good health and CMV-seronegative. Material: PBMCs. The CDR3 nucleotides read TGTGCCAGCAGACAGGGACCTGGAAACACCATATATTTT. Translated, it gives CASRQGPGNTIYF.